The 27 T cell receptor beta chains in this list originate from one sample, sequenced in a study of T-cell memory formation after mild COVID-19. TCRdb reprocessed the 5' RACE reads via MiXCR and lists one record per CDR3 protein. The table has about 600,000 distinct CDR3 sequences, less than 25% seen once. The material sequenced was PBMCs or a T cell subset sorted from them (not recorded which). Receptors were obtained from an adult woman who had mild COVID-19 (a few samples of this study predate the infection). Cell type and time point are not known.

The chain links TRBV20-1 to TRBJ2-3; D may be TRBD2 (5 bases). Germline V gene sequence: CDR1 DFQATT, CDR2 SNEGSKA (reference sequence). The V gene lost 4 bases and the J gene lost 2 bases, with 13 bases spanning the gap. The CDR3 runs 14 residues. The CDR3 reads CSATTGRDTDTQYF. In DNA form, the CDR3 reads TGCAGTGCTACTACCGGCCGGGACACAGATACGCAGTATTTT.

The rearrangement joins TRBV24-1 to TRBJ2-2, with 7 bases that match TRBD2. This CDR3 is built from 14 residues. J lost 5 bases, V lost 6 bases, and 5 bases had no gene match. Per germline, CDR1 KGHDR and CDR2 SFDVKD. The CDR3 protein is CATSKSSGTGELFF. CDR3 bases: TGTGCCACCAGTAAGAGTAGCGGGACCGGGGAGCTGTTTTTT.

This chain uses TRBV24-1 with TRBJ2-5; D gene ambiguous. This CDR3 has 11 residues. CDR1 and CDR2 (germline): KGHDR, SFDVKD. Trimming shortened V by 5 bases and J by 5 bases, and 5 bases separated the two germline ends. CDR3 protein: CATSATETQYF. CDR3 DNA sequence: TGTGCCACCAGTGCTACGGAGACCCAGTACTTC.

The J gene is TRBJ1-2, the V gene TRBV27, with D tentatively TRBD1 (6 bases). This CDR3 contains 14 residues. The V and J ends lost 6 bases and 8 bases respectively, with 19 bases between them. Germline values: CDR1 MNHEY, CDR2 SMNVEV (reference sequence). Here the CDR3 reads CASRYTRGSGGYTF. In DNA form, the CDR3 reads TGTGCCAGCAGATACACAAGGGGGTCCGGCGGCTACACCTTC.

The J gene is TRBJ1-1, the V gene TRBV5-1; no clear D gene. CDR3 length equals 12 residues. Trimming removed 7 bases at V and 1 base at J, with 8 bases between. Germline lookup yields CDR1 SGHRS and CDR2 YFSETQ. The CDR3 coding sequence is TGCGCCAGCGGCCCAGGGAACACTGAAGCTTTCTTT. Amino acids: CASGPGNTEAFF.

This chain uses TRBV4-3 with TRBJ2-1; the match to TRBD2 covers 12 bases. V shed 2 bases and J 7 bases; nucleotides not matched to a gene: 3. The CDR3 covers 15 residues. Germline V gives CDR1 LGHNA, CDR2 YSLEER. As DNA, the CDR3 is TGCGCCAGCAGCCAACCTAGCGGGGGGGTAAATGAGCAGTTCTTC. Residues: CASSQPSGGVNEQFF.

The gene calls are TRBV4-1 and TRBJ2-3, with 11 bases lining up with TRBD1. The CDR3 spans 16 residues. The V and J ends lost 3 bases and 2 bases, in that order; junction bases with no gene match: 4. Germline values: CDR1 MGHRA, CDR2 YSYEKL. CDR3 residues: CASSQGDRGVTDTQYF. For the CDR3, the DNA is TGCGCCAGCAGCCAGGGGGACAGGGGGGTCACAGATACGCAGTATTTT.

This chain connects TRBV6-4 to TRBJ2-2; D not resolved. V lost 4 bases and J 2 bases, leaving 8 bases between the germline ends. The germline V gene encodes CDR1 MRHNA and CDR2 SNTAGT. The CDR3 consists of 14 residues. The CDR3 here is CASSGQPNTGELFF. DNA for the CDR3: TGTGCCAGCAGTGGTCAGCCCAACACCGGGGAGCTGTTTTTT.

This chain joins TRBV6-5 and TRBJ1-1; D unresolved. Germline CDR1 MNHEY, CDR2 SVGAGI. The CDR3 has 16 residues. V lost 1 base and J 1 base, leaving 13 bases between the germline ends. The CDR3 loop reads CASSYYPAQKNTEAFF. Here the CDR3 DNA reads TGTGCCAGCAGTTACTACCCCGCACAGAAGAACACTGAAGCTTTCTTT.

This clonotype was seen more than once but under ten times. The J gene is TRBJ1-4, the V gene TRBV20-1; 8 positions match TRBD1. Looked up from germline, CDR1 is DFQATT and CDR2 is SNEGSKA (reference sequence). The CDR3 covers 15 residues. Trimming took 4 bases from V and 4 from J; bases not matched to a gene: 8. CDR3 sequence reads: CSAKFPGGFNEKLFF. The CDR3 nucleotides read TGCAGTGCTAAATTCCCAGGGGGCTTTAATGAAAAACTGTTTTTT.

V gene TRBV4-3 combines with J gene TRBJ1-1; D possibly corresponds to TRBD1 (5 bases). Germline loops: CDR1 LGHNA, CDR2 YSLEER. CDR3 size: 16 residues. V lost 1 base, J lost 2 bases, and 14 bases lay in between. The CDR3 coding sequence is TGCGCCAGCAGCCAAGGGATGTGGCAGGGTAACACTGAAGCTTTCTTT. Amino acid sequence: CASSQGMWQGNTEAFF.

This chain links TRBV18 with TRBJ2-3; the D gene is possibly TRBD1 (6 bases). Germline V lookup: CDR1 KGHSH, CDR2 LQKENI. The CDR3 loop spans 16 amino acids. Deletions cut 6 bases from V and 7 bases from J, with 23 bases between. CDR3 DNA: TGTGCCAGCTCTCAACCAGGGGCGGCGATGGGGAATACGCAGTATTTT. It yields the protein CASSQPGAAMGNTQYF.

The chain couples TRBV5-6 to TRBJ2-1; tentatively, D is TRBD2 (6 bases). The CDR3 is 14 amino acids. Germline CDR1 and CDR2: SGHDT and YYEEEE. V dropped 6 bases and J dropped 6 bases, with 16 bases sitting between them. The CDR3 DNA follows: TGTGCCAGCACCCCCTTTAGCGGCCCCAATGAGCAGTTCTTC. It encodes CASTPFSGPNEQFF. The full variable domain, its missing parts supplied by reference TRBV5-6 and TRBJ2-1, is DAGVTQSPTHLIKTRGQQVTLRCSPKSGHDTVSWYQQALGQGPQFIFQYYEEEERQRGNFPDRFSGHQFPNYSSELNVNALLLGDSALYLCASTPFSGPNEQFFGPGTRLTVL.

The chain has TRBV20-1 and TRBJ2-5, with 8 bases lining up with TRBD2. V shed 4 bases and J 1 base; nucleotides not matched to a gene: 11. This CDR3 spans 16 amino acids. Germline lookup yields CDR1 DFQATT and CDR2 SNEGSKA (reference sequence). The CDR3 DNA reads TGCAGTGCTATGTTAGTGCTAGCGGGCATCCAAGAGACCCAGTACTTC. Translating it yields CSAMLVLAGIQETQYF.

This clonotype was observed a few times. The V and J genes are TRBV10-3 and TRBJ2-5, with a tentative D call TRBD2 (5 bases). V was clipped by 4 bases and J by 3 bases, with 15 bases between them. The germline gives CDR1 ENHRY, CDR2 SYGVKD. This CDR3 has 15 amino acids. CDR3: CAISAEGGRKETQYF. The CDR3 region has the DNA TGTGCCATCAGTGCAGAGGGCGGACGAAAAGAGACCCAGTACTTC.

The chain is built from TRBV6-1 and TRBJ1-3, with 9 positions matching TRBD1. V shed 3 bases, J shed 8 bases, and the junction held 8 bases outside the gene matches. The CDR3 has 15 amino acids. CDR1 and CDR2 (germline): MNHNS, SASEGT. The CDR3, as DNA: TGTGCCAGCAGTGAGGGGGGACAGGGCGGCGACACCATATATTTT. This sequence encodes CASSEGGQGGDTIYF.

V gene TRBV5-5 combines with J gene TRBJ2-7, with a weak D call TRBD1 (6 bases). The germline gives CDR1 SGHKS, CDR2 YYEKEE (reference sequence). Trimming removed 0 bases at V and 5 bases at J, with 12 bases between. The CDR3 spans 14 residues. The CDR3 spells CASSLVQGSHEQYF. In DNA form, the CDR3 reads TGTGCCAGCAGCTTGGTACAGGGTTCCCACGAGCAGTACTTC.

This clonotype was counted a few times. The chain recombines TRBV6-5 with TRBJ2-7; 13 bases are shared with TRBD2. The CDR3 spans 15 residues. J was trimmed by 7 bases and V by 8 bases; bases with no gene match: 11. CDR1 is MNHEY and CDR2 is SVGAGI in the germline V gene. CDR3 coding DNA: TGTGCCAGCGGAGGACTAGCGGGAGCCGTAGAGGAGCAGTACTTC. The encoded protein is CASGGLAGAVEEQYF.

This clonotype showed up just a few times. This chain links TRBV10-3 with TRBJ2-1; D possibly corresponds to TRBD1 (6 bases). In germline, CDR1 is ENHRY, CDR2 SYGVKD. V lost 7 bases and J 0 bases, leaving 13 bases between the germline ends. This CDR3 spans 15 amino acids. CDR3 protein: CAIKTGSLSYNEQFF. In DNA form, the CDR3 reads TGTGCCATCAAGACAGGATCCCTCTCCTACAATGAGCAGTTCTTC.

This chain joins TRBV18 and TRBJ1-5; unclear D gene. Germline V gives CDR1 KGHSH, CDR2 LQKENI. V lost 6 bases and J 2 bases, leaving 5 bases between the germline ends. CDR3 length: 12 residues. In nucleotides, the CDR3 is TGTGCCAGCTCGGATGGCAATCAGCCCCAGCATTTT. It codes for CASSDGNQPQHF.

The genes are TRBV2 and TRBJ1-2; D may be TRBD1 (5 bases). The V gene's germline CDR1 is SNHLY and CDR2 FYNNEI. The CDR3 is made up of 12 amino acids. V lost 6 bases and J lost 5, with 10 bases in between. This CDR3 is CASRGGGYGYTF. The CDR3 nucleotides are TGTGCCAGCAGAGGCGGGGGATATGGCTACACCTTC.

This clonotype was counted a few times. The chain's CDR3 is CSVRAGLHNYNEQFF. CDR3 DNA sequence: TGCAGCGTCAGAGCGGGACTCCACAATTACAATGAGCAGTTCTTC. The chain recombines TRBV29-1 with TRBJ2-1, with 7 positions matching TRBD2. This CDR3 spans 15 amino acids. From germline, CDR1 is SQVTM and CDR2 ANQGSEA. V lost 6 bases to trimming and J lost 4 bases; unmatched junction nucleotides: 12.

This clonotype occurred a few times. CDR3 amino acids: CASSLGVGRGITEAFF. Written as DNA, the CDR3 is TGTGCCAGCAGCTTGGGGGTCGGTCGGGGGATCACTGAAGCTTTCTTT. This chain uses TRBV5-6 with TRBJ1-1; D may be TRBD1 (5 bases). Germline values: CDR1 SGHDT, CDR2 YYEEEE. This CDR3 is built from 16 residues. Deletions cut 0 bases from V and 4 bases from J, with 16 bases between.

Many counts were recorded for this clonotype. The DNA of the CDR3 is TGCGCCAGCAGCGTCGGGCAGTACAATGAGCAGTTCTTC. Its translation: CASSVGQYNEQFF. This sequence joins TRBV5-1 and TRBJ2-1; D unclear. The germline gives CDR1 SGHRS, CDR2 YFSETQ. The CDR3 length is 13 residues. Trimming cost V 4 bases and J 4 bases, with 9 bases left between them.

The DNA for the CDR3 is TGTGCCACCAGTGGACCCCCAAATACCGAGCAGTACTTC. It encodes CATSGPPNTEQYF. V is TRBV15 and J is TRBJ2-7; D not resolved. Germline V CDR1 and CDR2: LNHNV, YYDKDF (reference sequence). The CDR3 runs 13 residues. Trimming cost V 6 bases and J 6 bases, with 15 bases left between them.

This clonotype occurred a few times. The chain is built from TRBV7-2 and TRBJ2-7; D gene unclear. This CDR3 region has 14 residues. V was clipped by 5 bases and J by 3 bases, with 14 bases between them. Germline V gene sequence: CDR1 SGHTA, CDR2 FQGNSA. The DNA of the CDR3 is TGTGCCAGCAGCGCCTACTGGGGTGGCTACGAGCAGTACTTC. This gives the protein CASSAYWGGYEQYF.

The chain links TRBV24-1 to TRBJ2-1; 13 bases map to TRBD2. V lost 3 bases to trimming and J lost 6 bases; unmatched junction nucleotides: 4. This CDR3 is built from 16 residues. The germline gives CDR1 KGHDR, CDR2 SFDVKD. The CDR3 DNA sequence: TGTGCCACCAGTGATCGGACTAGCGGGAGCCGCAATGAGCAGTTCTTC. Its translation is CATSDRTSGSRNEQFF.